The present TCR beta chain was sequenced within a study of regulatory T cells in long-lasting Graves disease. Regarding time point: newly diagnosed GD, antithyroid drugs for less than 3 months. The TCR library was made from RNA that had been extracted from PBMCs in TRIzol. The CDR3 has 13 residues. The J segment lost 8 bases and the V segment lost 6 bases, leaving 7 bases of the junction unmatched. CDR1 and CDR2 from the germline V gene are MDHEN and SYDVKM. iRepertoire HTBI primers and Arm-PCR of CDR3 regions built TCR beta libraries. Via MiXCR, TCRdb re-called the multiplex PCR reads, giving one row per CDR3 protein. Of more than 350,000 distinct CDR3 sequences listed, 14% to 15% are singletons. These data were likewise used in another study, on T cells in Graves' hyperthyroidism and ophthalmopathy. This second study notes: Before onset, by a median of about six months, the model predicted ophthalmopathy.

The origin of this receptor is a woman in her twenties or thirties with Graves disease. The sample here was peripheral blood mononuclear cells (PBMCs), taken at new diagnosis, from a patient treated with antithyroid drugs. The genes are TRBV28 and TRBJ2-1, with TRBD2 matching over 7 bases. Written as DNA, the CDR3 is TGTGCCAGCAGAGGCGGGAGACCCCATGAGCAGTTCTTC. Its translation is CASRGGRPHEQFF.